Sequencing of this T cell receptor beta chain was carried out in a study of T cells after yellow fever vaccination. Study-level background: The authors prepared low-cell-number fractions using SMART-Seq v4 Ultra Low Input. Findings and limits, study-wide: Most primary-vaccination clones reappeared after the booster (more than 95% CD4, roughly 88% CD8). The appearance of a small share of clonotypes in both CD4 and CD8 compartments was observed.

As TCR cDNA was made by 5'RACE template switching, a universal primer site and UMIs were added. TCRdb ran MiXCR on the 5' RACE reads and lists one entry per CDR3 protein. The sample contains hundreds of thousands of distinct CDR3 sequences, around 19% of which appear only once. This clonotype was recorded at least ten times. The antigen is not known. The CDR3 consists of 15 residues. Germline lookup yields CDR1 SGHVS and CDR2 FNYEAQ. The trim removed 1 base at V and 4 bases at J, leaving 3 bases unmatched. This receptor was obtained from a man in his late teens or twenties who received the YFV17D yellow fever vaccine. The chain recombines TRBV7-6 with TRBJ1-4; TRBD1 aligns across 7 bases. The sequenced sample was PBMCs, obtained before the yellow fever booster vaccination. The CDR3 region has the DNA TGTGCCAGCAGCTTAGAAGGGGACAGTAATGAAAAACTGTTTTTT. The encoded protein is CASSLEGDSNEKLFF.